This TCR beta chain was identified during a study of shared clonotypes between healthy human individuals. Comments on this clone: Distinct nucleotide sequences in the sample also encode this CDR3.

The repertoire was sequenced with immunoSEQ multiplex PCR; TCRdb's copy has only in-frame clones and lacks some. The sample holds about 480,000 clones, around 79% seen once. CDR3 size: 14 residues. The germline gives CDR1 MDHEN, CDR2 SYDVKM. The germline V and J ends were trimmed by 6 bases and 2 bases, with 14 bases remaining between them. This sequence originates from a woman aged 35 to 49 in good health. Some clones in this sample may be carry-over from other donors' samples. Sequenced: PBMCs. This chain joins TRBV28 and TRBJ2-7, with D possibly TRBD2 on 6 matching bases. The CDR3 region is CASSATGGTYEQYF. The CDR3 DNA reads as TGTGCCAGCAGCGCAACAGGAGGGACCTACGAGCAGTACTTC.